Following are 22 T cell receptor beta chains from one sample sequenced in a study of PD-1 blockade in classical Hodgkin lymphoma. All the patients suffered relapse after autologous stem cell transplantation, and brentuximab vedotin exposure differed. This table comes from immunoSEQ multiplex PCR, and its TCRdb copy is limited to in-frame clones, with some not included. The sample yields around 91,000 clones, roughly 79% seen once. The material sequenced was peripheral blood mononuclear cells (PBMCs), taken before the second cycle of nivolumab. The receptors originated from a human donor with classical Hodgkin lymphoma.

This chain's CDR3 is CASSLSLAGAGELFF. Written as DNA, the CDR3 is TGCGCCAGCAGCTTGTCGCTAGCGGGAGCCGGGGAGCTGTTTTTT. The chain has TRBV5-1 and TRBJ2-2; TRBD2 matches 10 bases. Germline values: CDR1 SGHRS, CDR2 YFSETQ. V trimming: 1 base; J trimming: 6 bases; junction bases outside the gene matches: 3. This CDR3 is 15 amino acids long.

The DNA for the CDR3 is TGTGCCAGCAGTTTAGGGTGGGATCGCACAGATACGCAGTATTTT. Residues: CASSLGWDRTDTQYF. V and J are TRBV27 and TRBJ2-3; D is undetermined. Trimming pared 2 bases from V and 1 base from J, leaving 10 bases between. CDR1 MNHEY and CDR2 SMNVEV come from the germline V gene (reference sequence). The CDR3 extends over 15 amino acids.

V gene TRBV6-5 combines with J gene TRBJ2-1; the D is unclear. Germline V CDR1 and CDR2: MNHEY, SVGAGI. This CDR3 is 11 amino acids long. V lost 5 bases to trimming and J lost 4 bases, with 3 bases between them. The CDR3 spells CASSIYNEQFF. Here the CDR3 DNA reads TGTGCCAGCAGTATATACAATGAGCAGTTCTTC.

This sequence joins TRBV9 and TRBJ1-3, with D perhaps TRBD1 (5 bases). V gave up 2 bases and J gave up 0 bases, with 9 bases separating them. This CDR3 is built from 15 residues. CDR1 and CDR2 (germline): SGDLS, YYNGEE. CDR3 nucleotides: TGTGCCAGCAGCGTTAGCGGGGCCTCTGGAAACACCATATATTTT. This gives the protein CASSVSGASGNTIYF.

The chain couples TRBV30 to TRBJ2-7; tentatively, D is TRBD2 (6 bases). This CDR3 region has 13 residues. V lost 3 bases to trimming and J lost 11 bases, with 20 bases between them. The V gene's germline CDR1 is GTSNPN and CDR2 SVGIG (reference sequence). CDR3 in DNA: TGTGCCTGGAGACTTAGCGGAGGCCCCCCAGAGTACTTC. Its translation: CAWRLSGGPPEYF.

The chain uses TRBV28 and TRBJ1-5; unclear D gene. Germline CDR1 reads MDHEN; CDR2 reads SYDVKM. This CDR3 region has 15 residues. The ends were cut back, 1 base at V and 7 bases at J, with 14 bases in the middle. CDR3 nucleotide sequence: TGTGCCAGCAGTTTATCACCCGGACGCGAACAGCCCCAGCATTTT. It yields the protein CASSLSPGREQPQHF.

The CDR3: CAISESVAENYEQYF. The CDR3 DNA reads TGTGCCATCAGTGAATCGGTAGCGGAGAACTACGAGCAGTACTTC. The chain joins TRBV10-3 to TRBJ2-7; a weak D match, TRBD2 (6 bases). Germline assignment: CDR1 ENHRY and CDR2 SYGVKD. Between the trimmed V and J ends, which lost 3 bases and 3 bases, there was a span of 15 bases. The CDR3 has 15 amino acids.

This clone was detected many times. The gene calls are TRBV28 and TRBJ2-7; D may be TRBD2 (6 bases). V shed 7 bases and J shed 6 bases, with 19 bases lying between them. This CDR3 contains 14 residues. Germline V gene sequence: CDR1 MDHEN, CDR2 SYDVKM. CDR3 nucleotides: TGTGCCAGCACTATTAACCAGGGACTGGGCGAGCAGTACTTC. This gives the protein CASTINQGLGEQYF.

The V and J genes are TRBV5-1 and TRBJ2-2, with a weak D call TRBD2 (6 bases). The CDR3 consists of 15 residues. V dropped 3 bases and J dropped 3 bases, with 12 bases sitting between them. Germline V lookup: CDR1 SGHRS, CDR2 YFSETQ. For the CDR3, the DNA is TGCGCCAGCAGCTCCGGGACTGGGTACACCGGGGAGCTGTTTTTT. Protein sequence: CASSSGTGYTGELFF.

The chain combines TRBV4-2 with TRBJ2-5, with TRBD2 matching 12 bases. V was clipped by 1 base and J by 5 bases; unmatched bases: 14. Germline lookup yields CDR1 LGHNA and CDR2 YNFKEQ. The CDR3 totals 19 residues. CDR3 sequence: CASSQGSSGRAGDDETQYF. The CDR3 region has the DNA TGTGCCAGCAGCCAAGGTTCTAGCGGGAGGGCCGGGGATGATGAGACCCAGTACTTC.

The gene calls are TRBV2 and TRBJ1-1; 9 bases align to TRBD1. The V gene's germline CDR1 is SNHLY and CDR2 FYNNEI. V gave up 4 bases and J gave up 1 base; unmatched junction bases: 4. This CDR3 has 15 residues. The CDR3 is CASSVQGAANTEAFF. CDR3 DNA sequence: TGTGCCAGCAGTGTACAGGGGGCCGCGAACACTGAAGCTTTCTTT.

The rearrangement uses TRBV14 and TRBJ2-1; weak D call: TRBD2 (5 bases). The CDR3 spans 17 residues. Per germline, CDR1 SGHDN and CDR2 FVKESK. The ends were cut back, 0 bases at V and 2 bases at J, with 14 bases in the middle. The CDR3 loop reads CASSQDRRADAYNEQFF. In nucleotides, the CDR3 is TGTGCCAGCAGCCAAGATCGGAGAGCGGACGCCTACAATGAGCAGTTCTTC.

This clone showed up just once. This chain links TRBV27 with TRBJ1-4; the D gene is possibly TRBD1 (5 bases). Germline values: CDR1 MNHEY, CDR2 SMNVEV (reference sequence). This CDR3 is 12 amino acids long. Between the trimmed V and J ends, which lost 3 bases and 11 bases, there was a span of 10 bases. The CDR3 DNA sequence: TGTGCCAGCAGTTTCACAGGTGGGAAACTGTTTTTT. It codes for CASSFTGGKLFF.

This rearrangement joins TRBV5-1 to TRBJ2-5, with unresolved D. The CDR3 contains 12 residues. Trimming took 4 bases from V and 1 from J, leaving 5 bases between them. Germline CDR1 reads SGHRS; CDR2 reads YFSETQ. CDR3 amino acids: CASSKTQETQYF. Here the CDR3 DNA reads TGCGCCAGCAGCAAAACCCAAGAGACCCAGTACTTC.

This rearrangement joins TRBV6-5 to TRBJ2-2; weak D call: TRBD1 (6 bases). Germline CDR1 and CDR2: MNHEY and SVGAGI. The CDR3 is 15 residues long. V was shortened by 6 bases and J by 4 bases, with 15 bases between the two germline ends. DNA of the CDR3: TGTGCCAGCAGAACGCGGACAGACAGCACCGGGGAGCTGTTTTTT. This sequence encodes CASRTRTDSTGELFF.

This clone appeared once. V is TRBV19 and J is TRBJ2-7; 7 bases match TRBD1. V gave up 6 bases and J gave up 4 bases; unmatched junction bases: 6. The CDR3 is 13 residues long. Germline V gives CDR1 LNHDA, CDR2 SQIVND (reference sequence). This CDR3 is CASRRKGAYEQYF. The CDR3, as DNA: TGTGCCAGTAGGCGTAAGGGGGCTTACGAGCAGTACTTC. The entire variable domain, with the rest obtained from reference TRBV19 and TRBJ2-7, is as follows: DGGITQSPKYLFRKEGQNVTLSCEQNLNHDAMYWYRQDPGQGLRLIYYSQIVNDFQKGDIAEGYSVSREKKESFPLTVTSAQKNPTAFYLCASRRKGAYEQYFGPGTRLTVT.

This clone was counted many times. The chain joins TRBV27 to TRBJ2-7, with D maybe TRBD2 (6 bases). CDR1 MNHEY and CDR2 SMNVEV come from the germline V gene (reference sequence). Trimming removed 0 bases at V and 3 bases at J, with 15 bases between. This CDR3 comprises 16 residues. The CDR3 sequence: CASSLSGGGSGYEQYF. CDR3 DNA sequence: TGTGCCAGCAGTTTATCGGGTGGGGGTAGCGGCTACGAGCAGTACTTC.

This clone was found once. The V call is TRBV7-9, the J call TRBJ2-7; no firm D call. V lost 5 bases to trimming and J lost 6 bases, with 8 bases between them. The length of the CDR3 is 11 residues. Germline-derived CDR1 and CDR2 are SEHNR and FQNEAQ (reference sequence). The CDR3 DNA is TGTGCCAGCAGCCCCACGAGCGAGCAGTACTTC. Translating gives CASSPTSEQYF.

This chain joins TRBV5-1 and TRBJ2-1; TRBD2 is a possible D gene (6 bases). Trimming removed 3 bases at V and 3 bases at J, with 13 bases between. This CDR3 has 15 amino acids. Germline CDR1 reads SGHRS; CDR2 reads YFSETQ. CDR3 sequence (DNA): TGCGCCAGCAGCTCGGGACTCTCTGGCTACAATGAGCAGTTCTTC. It encodes CASSSGLSGYNEQFF.

This chain links TRBV7-6 with TRBJ2-2; D tentatively reads TRBD1 or TRBD2 (5 bases each). This CDR3 region has 17 residues. Trimming stripped 2 bases from V and 1 base from J, with 14 bases between. CDR1 is SGHVS, CDR2 FNYEAQ, per germline. CDR3 sequence reads: CASSLQGGHLNTGELFF. CDR3 DNA: TGTGCCAGCAGCTTACAAGGAGGACACCTGAACACCGGGGAGCTGTTTTTT. Full variable domain (remainder filled in from reference TRBV7-6 and TRBJ2-2): GAGVSQSPRYKVTKRGQDVALRCDPISGHVSLYWYRQALGQGPEFLTYFNYEAQQDKSGLPNDRFSAERPEGSISTLTIQRTEQRDSAMYRCASSLQGGHLNTGELFFGEGSRLTVL.

The chain uses TRBV29-1 and TRBJ2-7, with D hard to call. Trimming took off 5 bases at V and 2 bases at J, with 13 bases between the two ends. The CDR3 loop spans 13 amino acids. Germline assignment: CDR1 SQVTM and CDR2 ANQGSEA. CDR3 loop: CSVLLFPTYEQYF. The CDR3 bases are TGCAGCGTTTTGTTGTTCCCTACCTACGAGCAGTACTTC.

The V and J genes are TRBV28 and TRBJ2-7; 9 nucleotides agree with TRBD2. The V gene end was trimmed by 7 bases and the J gene end by 5 bases; junction bases not matched to a gene: 12. The CDR3 length is 15 residues. Germline V CDR1 and CDR2: MDHEN, SYDVKM. This CDR3 is CASNLSSGRVHEQYF. CDR3 DNA sequence: TGTGCCAGCAACCTCAGTAGCGGGAGAGTCCACGAGCAGTACTTC.